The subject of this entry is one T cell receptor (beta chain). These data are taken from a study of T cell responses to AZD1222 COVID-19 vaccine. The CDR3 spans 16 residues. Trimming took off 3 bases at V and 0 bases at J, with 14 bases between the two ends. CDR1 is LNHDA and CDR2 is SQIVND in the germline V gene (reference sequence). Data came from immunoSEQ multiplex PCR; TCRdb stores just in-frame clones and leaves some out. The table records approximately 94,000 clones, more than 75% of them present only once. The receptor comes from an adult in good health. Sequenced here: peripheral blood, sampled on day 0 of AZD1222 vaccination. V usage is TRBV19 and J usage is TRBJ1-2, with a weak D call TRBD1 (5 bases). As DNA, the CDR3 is TGTGCCAGTAGTATGTATCCGACAGTAGCTAACTATGGCTACACCTTC. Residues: CASSMYPTVANYGYTF.